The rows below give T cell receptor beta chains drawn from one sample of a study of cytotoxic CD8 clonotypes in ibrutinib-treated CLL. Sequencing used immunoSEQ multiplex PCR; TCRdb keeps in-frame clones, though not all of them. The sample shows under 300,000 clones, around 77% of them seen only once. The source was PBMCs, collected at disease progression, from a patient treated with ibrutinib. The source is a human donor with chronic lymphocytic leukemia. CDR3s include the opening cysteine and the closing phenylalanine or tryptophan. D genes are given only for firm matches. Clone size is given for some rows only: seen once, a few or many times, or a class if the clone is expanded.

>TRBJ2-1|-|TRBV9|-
CASSVGGALNNEQFF
TGTGCCAGCAGCGTAGGTGGCGCCCTAAACAATGAGCAGTTCTTC
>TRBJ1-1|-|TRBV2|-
CASPQGKNTEAFF
TGTGCCAGCCCCCAGGGAAAGAACACTGAAGCTTTCTTT
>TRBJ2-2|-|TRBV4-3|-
CASSQESGVRAGELFF
TGCGCCAGCAGCCAAGAGTCAGGAGTTCGGGCCGGGGAGCTGTTTTTT
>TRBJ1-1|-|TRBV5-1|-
CASSLRTVMNTEAFF
TGCGCCAGCAGCTTGAGGACAGTAATGAACACTGAAGCTTTCTTT
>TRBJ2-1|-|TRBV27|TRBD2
CASSSAGGPQFF
TGTGCCAGCAGTTCTGCGGGAGGGCCGCAGTTCTTC
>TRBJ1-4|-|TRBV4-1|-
CASSQDEGVDEKLFF
TGCGCCAGCAGCCAAGATGAGGGTGTAGATGAAAAACTGTTTTTT
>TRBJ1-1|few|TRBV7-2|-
CASSLAGGLNTEAFF
TGTGCCAGCAGCCTCGCCGGGGGGCTGAACACTGAAGCTTTCTTT
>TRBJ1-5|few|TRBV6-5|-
CASSPGRYQPQHF
TGTGCCAGCAGCCCCGGCAGGTATCAGCCCCAGCATTTT
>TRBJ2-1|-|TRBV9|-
CASSVWERTSSYNEQFF
TGTGCCAGCAGCGTATGGGAGCGGACAAGCTCCTACAATGAGCAGTTCTTC
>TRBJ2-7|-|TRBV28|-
CASSLFRRVVDEQYF
TGTGCCAGCAGTTTATTTCGCAGGGTAGTGGACGAGCAGTACTTC
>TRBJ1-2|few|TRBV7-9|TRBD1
CASSFGTGGDGYTF
TGTGCCAGCAGCTTCGGGACAGGGGGAGATGGCTACACCTTC
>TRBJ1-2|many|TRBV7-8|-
CASSIQGPPIYGYTF
TGTGCCAGCAGCATACAGGGCCCCCCTATCTATGGCTACACCTTC
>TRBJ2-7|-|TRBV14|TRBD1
CASSQDRGRVEQYF
TGTGCCAGCAGCCAAGACAGGGGGCGCGTCGAGCAGTACTTC
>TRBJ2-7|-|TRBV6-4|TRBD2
CASSERLAGGAIYEQYF
TGTGCCAGCAGTGAGCGTCTAGCGGGGGGAGCTATTTACGAGCAGTACTTC
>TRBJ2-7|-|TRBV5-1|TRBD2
CASSPGLAGPYEQYF
TGCGCCAGCAGCCCAGGACTAGCGGGACCCTACGAGCAGTACTTC
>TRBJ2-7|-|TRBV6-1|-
CASSDSYEQYF
TGTGCCAGCTCAGACTCCTACGAGCAGTACTTC
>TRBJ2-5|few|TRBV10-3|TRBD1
CAISDKGAGQETQYF
TGTGCCATCAGTGATAAGGGGGCCGGACAAGAGACCCAGTACTTC
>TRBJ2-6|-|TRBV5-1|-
CASSLVGAGANVLTF
TGCGCCAGCAGCTTGGTTGGGGCTGGGGCCAACGTCCTGACTTTC
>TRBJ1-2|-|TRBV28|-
CASSSVIYGYTF
TGTGCCAGCAGTTCGGTGATCTATGGCTACACCTTC
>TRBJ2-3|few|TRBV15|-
CATSRERLLNTQYF
TGTGCCACCAGCAGAGAAAGACTACTCAATACGCAGTATTTT
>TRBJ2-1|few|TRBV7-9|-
CASSAWHRELKQFF
TGTGCCAGCAGCGCATGGCACAGGGAACTGAAGCAGTTCTTC
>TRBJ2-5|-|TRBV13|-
CASSPLWETQYF
TGTGCCAGCAGCCCACTATGGGAGACCCAGTACTTC
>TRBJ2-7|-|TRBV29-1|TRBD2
CSVESGTSQEQYF
TGCAGCGTTGAATCCGGGACTAGCCAAGAGCAGTACTTC
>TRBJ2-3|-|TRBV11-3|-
CASSLVGQSTDTQYF
TGTGCCAGCAGCTTAGTAGGACAGTCCACAGATACGCAGTATTTT
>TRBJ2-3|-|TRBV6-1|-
CASSEGGLVDTQYF
TGTGCCAGCAGTGAAGGGGGCCTAGTAGATACGCAGTATTTT
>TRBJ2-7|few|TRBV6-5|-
CASRPGRWGSYEQYF
TGTGCCAGCCGACCGGGCCGGTGGGGATCCTACGAGCAGTACTTC
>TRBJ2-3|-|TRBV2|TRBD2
CASRRLAGGDTQYF
TGTGCCAGCAGAAGACTAGCGGGGGGAGATACGCAGTATTTT
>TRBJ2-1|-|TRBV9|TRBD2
CASSGQGTSGRSEQFF
TGTGCCAGCAGCGGCCAAGGGACTAGCGGGAGGAGTGAGCAGTTCTTC
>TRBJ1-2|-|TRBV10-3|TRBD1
CATWDRAPGGGYTF
TGTGCCACCTGGGACAGGGCCCCCGGAGGTGGCTACACCTTC
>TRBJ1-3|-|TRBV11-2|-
CASSLAYFLKGNTIYF
TGTGCCAGCAGCTTAGCCTACTTTCTTAAAGGAAACACCATATATTTT
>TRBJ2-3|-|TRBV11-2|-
CASSLGQGSTDTQYF
TGTGCCAGCAGCTTAGGCCAGGGTAGCACAGATACGCAGTATTTT
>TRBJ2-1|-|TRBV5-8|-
CASSTGLPDEQFF
TGTGCCAGCAGCACGGGACTCCCGGATGAGCAGTTCTTC
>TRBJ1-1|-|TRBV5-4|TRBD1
CASSDGDRGRETEAFF
TGTGCCAGCAGCGACGGAGACAGGGGGCGTGAAACTGAAGCTTTCTTT